The clone carrying this T cell receptor (beta chain) has only a few counts. TCRdb fed the 5' RACE reads into MiXCR, producing one record per CDR3 protein. The sample holds around 56,000 distinct CDR3 sequences, roughly 13% seen once. V was pared by 6 bases and J by 2 bases, with 8 bases between. In germline, CDR1 is KGHSH, CDR2 LQKENI. This CDR3 spans 14 amino acids. The entry originates in a study of early T cells in non-severe SARS-CoV-2 infection. The rearrangement uses TRBV18 and TRBJ2-6; D not certain. The receptor was isolated from an adult who was a healthcare worker with PCR-confirmed SARS-CoV-2 infection or an uninfected control (not recorded which). The sample in question was whole blood, obtained at baseline. The CDR3 DNA follows: TGTGCCAGCTCCTCGGACGCTGGGGCCAACGTCCTGACTTTC. Its translation: CASSSDAGANVLTF.